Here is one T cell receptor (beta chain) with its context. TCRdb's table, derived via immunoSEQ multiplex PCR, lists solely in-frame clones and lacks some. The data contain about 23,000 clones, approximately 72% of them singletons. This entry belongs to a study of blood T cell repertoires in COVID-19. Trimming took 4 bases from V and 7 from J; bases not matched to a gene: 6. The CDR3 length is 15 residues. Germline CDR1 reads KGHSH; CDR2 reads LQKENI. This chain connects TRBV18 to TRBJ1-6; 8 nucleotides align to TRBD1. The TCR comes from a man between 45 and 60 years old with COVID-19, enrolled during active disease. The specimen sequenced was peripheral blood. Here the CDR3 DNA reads TGTGCCAGCTCACTTAGACAGGGGAGCAATTCACCCCTCCACTTT. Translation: CASSLRQGSNSPLHF. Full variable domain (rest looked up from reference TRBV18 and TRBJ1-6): NAGVMQNPRHLVRRRGQEARLRCSPMKGHSHVYWYRQLPEEGLKFMVYLQKENIIDESGMPKERFSAEFPKEGPSILRIQQVVRGDSAAYFCASSLRQGSNSPLHFGNGTRLTVT.